This T cell receptor (beta chain) was captured in a study of T cells in Graves' hyperthyroidism and ophthalmopathy. This clonotype was seen once. Cells are PBMCs isolated from roughly 10 ml of fresh blood. The CDR3 sequence is 16 residues long. The germline gives CDR1 KGHSH, CDR2 LQKENI. V gave up 3 bases and J gave up 2 bases; unmatched junction bases: 9. Authors of the study amplified TCR beta CDR3 regions from RNA transcripts. Researchers ran a first-round RT-PCR on the TCR CDR3 using the HTBI primer set. TCRdb processed the multiplex PCR reads anew with MiXCR; each CDR3 protein has one entry. The table lists 500,000 to 700,000 distinct CDR3 sequences, 16% of them singletons, with around 19% in the top ten.

This rearrangement joins TRBV18 to TRBJ1-1, with 7 bases identical to TRBD1. The specimen sequenced was blood. The sequence was obtained from a woman between 18 and 29 years old with Graves' hyperthyroidism. CDR3 in amino acids: CASSPLGRQGNTEAFF. The CDR3 DNA reads as TGTGCCAGCTCACCCCTTGGGAGACAGGGAAACACTGAAGCTTTCTTT.